These 30 T cell receptor beta chains came from one sample sequenced in a study of identical twins' blood T cells. Via MiXCR, TCRdb re-called the 5' RACE reads, giving one row per CDR3 protein. The sample carries 350,000 to 400,000 distinct CDR3 sequences, about 28% recorded once. The specimen sequenced was PBMCs. Every receptor here comes from a woman aged 18 to 55 in good health.

J is TRBJ1-5 and V is TRBV19; 8 nucleotides align to TRBD1. The CDR3 sequence is 15 residues long. Germline lookup yields CDR1 LNHDA and CDR2 SQIVND (reference sequence). J gave up 10 bases and V 2 bases, and 10 bases lay outside the gene matches. CDR3 amino acids: CASSIHPGDRSPQHF. CDR3 coding DNA: TGTGCCAGTAGTATACACCCAGGGGACAGGTCACCCCAGCATTTT. Based on the CDR3 plus reference TRBV19 and TRBJ1-5, the full variable domain is DGGITQSPKYLFRKEGQNVTLSCEQNLNHDAMYWYRQDPGQGLRLIYYSQIVNDFQKGDIAEGYSVSREKKESFPLTVTSAQKNPTAFYLCASSIHPGDRSPQHFGDGTRLSIL.

The sample holds many counts of this clonotype. The rearrangement uses TRBV29-1 and TRBJ1-1, with TRBD1 as a possible D gene (6 bases). V was cut by 6 bases and J by 5 bases, with 13 bases left in between. Germline lookup yields CDR1 SQVTM and CDR2 ANQGSEA. The CDR3 covers 12 residues. CDR3 DNA: TGCAGCGTGAAAGGCAGGGGTACTGAAGCTTTCTTT. Translating it yields CSVKGRGTEAFF.

About this clonotype itself: The CDR3 ends on some other residue instead of the conserved phenylalanine or tryptophan, so this is likely a read error. V gene TRBV3-1 combines with J gene TRBJ1-6, with a possible D match to TRBD1 (5 bases). The length of the CDR3 is 14 residues. Between the trimmed V and J ends, which lost 5 bases and 6 bases, there was a span of 11 bases. Germline V gene data show CDR1 as LGHDT and CDR2 as YNNKEL (reference sequence). The CDR3 bases are TGTGCCAGCAGCGACACAGGAATTAATTCACCCCTCCACTCT. It codes for CASSDTGINSPLHS.

The V and J genes are TRBV21-1 and TRBJ2-1; the table gives TRBD1 as D, unverified against the DNA. TRBV21-1 counts as a pseudogene. CDR3 length: 13 amino acids. CDR3 protein: CASSKRDGNEQFF. The CDR3 nucleotides are TGTGCCAGCAGCAAACGGGACGGCAATGAGCAGTTCTTC.

This clonotype has a handful of counts. This chain uses TRBV20-1 with TRBJ1-3; D remains ambiguous. The germline V and J ends were trimmed by 2 bases and 2 bases, with 13 bases remaining between them. The germline gives CDR1 DFQATT, CDR2 SNEGSKA (reference sequence). The CDR3 totals 15 residues. CDR3 sequence: CSARPGRLAGNTIYF. CDR3 bases: TGCAGTGCTAGACCTGGGAGGTTGGCTGGAAACACCATATATTTT.

This clonotype was recorded a few times. The rearrangement links TRBV19 to TRBJ1-5; 9 bases agree with TRBD1. Germline values: CDR1 LNHDA, CDR2 SQIVND (reference sequence). The length of the CDR3 is 14 residues. Trimming took 6 bases from V and 4 from J; bases not matched to a gene: 4. The CDR3 spells CASRGDRANQPQHF. In DNA form, the CDR3 reads TGTGCCAGTAGGGGGGACAGGGCTAATCAGCCCCAGCATTTT.

This chain uses TRBV10-1 with TRBJ1-5; D is unclear. CDR1 is WNHNN and CDR2 is SYGVQD in the germline V gene (reference sequence). The V gene lost 0 bases and the J gene lost 9 bases, with 9 bases spanning the gap. This CDR3 comprises 13 residues. CDR3 coding DNA: TGCGCCAGCAGTGAGTCGATGAGCAGGCCCCAGCATTTT. Translation gives CASSESMSRPQHF.

The J gene is TRBJ1-4, the V gene TRBV7-8, with no clear D. The CDR3 totals 13 residues. V shed 2 bases and J shed 11 bases, with 12 bases lying between them. Germline CDR1 and CDR2: SGHVS and FQNEAQ. The CDR3 coding sequence is TGTGCCAGCAGCTTACCCCGAGGCACGAAACTGTTTTTT. Protein: CASSLPRGTKLFF.

CDR3 region: CASSFAGGADKLFF. The CDR3 DNA sequence: TGTGCCAGCAGTTTTGCAGGGGGCGCAGATAAACTGTTTTTT. This rearrangement joins TRBV12-3 or TRBV12-4 to TRBJ1-4, with 8 bases matching TRBD1. V was clipped by 3 bases and J by 11 bases; unmatched bases: 8. This CDR3 has 14 residues.

V is TRBV11-2 and J is TRBJ1-1; TRBD1 might be the D (5 bases). The CDR3 is made up of 15 amino acids. V lost 4 bases and J lost 1, with 13 bases in between. Germline-derived CDR1 and CDR2 are SGHAT and FQNNGV. CDR3 DNA: TGTGCCAGCAGCTCTTTGGCGGGGACGAACACTGAAGCTTTCTTT. This sequence encodes CASSSLAGTNTEAFF.

The chain is built from TRBV7-9 and TRBJ1-1; weak D call: TRBD1 (5 bases). The CDR3 consists of 13 residues. Germline CDR1 and CDR2: SEHNR and FQNEAQ (reference sequence). Trimming removed 0 bases at V and 8 bases at J, with 10 bases between. The CDR3 reads CASSLASQGEAFF. CDR3 in DNA: TGTGCCAGCAGCTTAGCAAGCCAGGGAGAAGCTTTCTTT.

This chain connects TRBV6-2 or TRBV6-3 to TRBJ2-2; D not certain. The CDR3 runs 15 residues. V was pared by 1 base and J by 0 bases, with 6 bases between. Germline-derived CDR1 and CDR2 are MNHEY and SVGEGT. The DNA of the CDR3 is TGTGCCAGCAGTTACTTATCAGCGAACACCGGGGAGCTGTTTTTT. It encodes CASSYLSANTGELFF.

Regarding this clonotype: A read error may produce the germline difference seen at one junction end. The chain combines TRBV19 with TRBJ1-2; D is ambiguous. This CDR3 contains 13 residues. Germline CDR1 reads LNHDA; CDR2 reads SQIVND (reference sequence). CDR3 loop: CASAGPASYDYTF. The CDR3 DNA sequence: TGTGCCAGCGCCGGGCCGGCAAGCTATGACTACACCTTC.

In regard to this clonotype: The CDR3 end shows no conserved phenylalanine or tryptophan, and so a read error is likely. J is TRBJ1-2 and V is TRBV29-1, with D possibly matching TRBD1 (5 bases). This CDR3 spans 12 amino acids. V was cut by 0 bases and J by 7 bases, with 9 bases left in between. CDR1 SQVTM and CDR2 ANQGSEA come from the germline V gene. The CDR3 loop reads CSVEDRGVGYTY. Here the CDR3 DNA reads TGCAGCGTTGAAGATCGAGGGGTTGGCTACACCTAC.

This clonotype was picked up a small number of times. V and J are TRBV30 and TRBJ1-1; 9 nucleotides agree with TRBD1. CDR3 length equals 12 residues. Germline trimming cut 8 bases from V and 4 bases from J; bases unmatched to any gene: 5. The germline gives CDR1 GTSNPN, CDR2 SVGIG (reference sequence). The CDR3 region is CAGTGRVTEAFF. CDR3 nucleotide sequence: TGTGCCGGGACAGGGAGGGTCACTGAAGCTTTCTTT. The whole variable domain, filled in from reference TRBV30 and TRBJ1-1, reads SQTIHQWPATLVQPVGSPLSLECTVEGTSNPNLYWYRQAAGRGLQLLFYSVGIGQISSEVPQNLSASRPQDRQFILSSKKLLLSDSGFYLCAGTGRVTEAFFGQGTRLTVV.

The rearrangement uses TRBV5-1 and TRBJ2-7; D might be TRBD1 (8 bases). The CDR3 has 15 amino acids. The V gene lost 4 bases and the J gene lost 4 bases, with 18 bases spanning the gap. Germline V gene sequence: CDR1 SGHRS, CDR2 YFSETQ. The CDR3 DNA follows: TGCGCCAGCAGCGTGATAACAGGGGGAGGGTACGAGCAGTACTTC. Translated, it gives CASSVITGGGYEQYF.

The chain carries TRBV20-1 and TRBJ1-5; D uncertain. Germline CDR1 is DFQATT and CDR2 is SNEGSKA (reference sequence). The CDR3 sequence is 14 residues long. The V and J ends lost 3 bases and 5 bases respectively, with 14 bases between them. The CDR3 region is CSARTSRLDQPQHF. CDR3 nucleotides: TGCAGTGCTAGGACTTCGAGACTTGATCAGCCCCAGCATTTT.

In its sample, this clonotype was seen a few times. The V call is TRBV9, the J call TRBJ2-2; 8 positions agree with TRBD2. V trimming: 2 bases; J trimming: 3 bases; junction bases outside the gene matches: 3. The CDR3 sequence is 15 residues long. The V gene's germline CDR1 is SGDLS and CDR2 YYNGEE. This CDR3 reads CASSVSAGDTGELFF. CDR3 bases: TGTGCCAGCAGCGTTTCAGCGGGAGACACCGGGGAGCTGTTTTTT.

This chain connects TRBV19 to TRBJ2-1; TRBD2 is a possible D gene (5 bases). The germline CDR1 and CDR2 sequences are LNHDA and SQIVND (reference sequence). V was pared by 4 bases and J by 3 bases, with 13 bases between. CDR3 size: 15 residues. The DNA of the CDR3 is TGTGCCAGTAGTAAAGGAGGTGGAGGCTACAATGAGCAGTTCTTC. Translated: CASSKGGGGYNEQFF.

The chain recombines TRBV12-5 with TRBJ2-5; D is possibly TRBD2 (5 bases). The CDR3 spans 16 residues. Per the germline V gene, CDR1 is LGHNT and CDR2 is FRNRAP. Deletions cut 6 bases from V and 0 bases from J, with 17 bases between. CDR3 nucleotides: TGTGCTAGTGGCTCGCCTAAAACGGGGAACCAAGAGACCCAGTACTTC. Encoded protein: CASGSPKTGNQETQYF.

This clonotype was observed a handful of times. The rearrangement uses TRBV12-3 or TRBV12-4 and TRBJ2-3; the D gene is possibly TRBD2 (7 bases). The CDR3 runs 15 residues. V shed 8 bases and J shed 6 bases, with 21 bases lying between them. The CDR3 nucleotides read TGTGCCAGCCTAGAGGGAGGGGGTGGATTCGATACGCAGTATTTT. Its translation: CASLEGGGGFDTQYF.

This clonotype showed up many times. Mismatch with germline at one junction end may stem from a read error. This chain joins TRBV12-3 or TRBV12-4 and TRBJ2-1; 11 bases match TRBD2. CDR3 length: 15 residues. For the CDR3, the DNA is TGCGCCAGCAGCTTGGGGACTAGCGGTTACAATGAGCAGTTCTTC. Amino acids: CASSLGTSGYNEQFF.

The chain employs TRBV27 and TRBJ2-3; either TRBD1 or TRBD2 may supply D (5 bases each). V was trimmed by 7 bases and J by 6 bases, leaving 14 bases between them. The CDR3 has 13 residues. Germline V lookup: CDR1 MNHEY, CDR2 SMNVEV (reference sequence). The CDR3 nucleotides read TGTGCCAGCAATGACGGGGCATCGGATACGCAGTATTTT. It codes for CASNDGASDTQYF.

J is TRBJ2-5 and V is TRBV18, with 8 positions matching TRBD1. Germline lookup yields CDR1 KGHSH and CDR2 LQKENI. V shed 3 bases and J 3 bases; nucleotides not matched to a gene: 0. This CDR3 is built from 13 residues. As DNA, the CDR3 is TGTGCCAGCTCACCGGGACAGGAAGAGACCCAGTACTTC. Translating it yields CASSPGQEETQYF.

Details on this clonotype: With a much larger clone just one base away, this may be a read error. This rearrangement joins TRBV20-1 to TRBJ1-1; D remains unclear. CDR3 length: 14 residues. CDR1 and CDR2 from the germline V gene are DFQATT and SNEGSKA (reference sequence). In DNA form, the CDR3 reads TGCAGTGCTAGAGATGACGGGTTGAACGCTGAAGCTTTCTTT. Translated, it gives CSARDDGLNAEAFF.

The chain joins TRBV9 to TRBJ1-2, with D tentatively TRBD1 (5 bases). Germline-derived CDR1 and CDR2 are SGDLS and YYNGEE. The V end lost 0 bases, the J end lost 7 bases, and 16 bases lay between the germline ends. The CDR3 loop spans 15 amino acids. CDR3 amino acids: CASSVGVGGQRGYTF. DNA of the CDR3: TGTGCCAGCAGCGTAGGTGTCGGCGGACAACGTGGCTACACCTTC.

This clonotype appeared many times. The chain has TRBV12-3 or TRBV12-4 and TRBJ1-1, with 8 bases that match TRBD1. With V trimmed by 5 bases and J by 5 bases, 4 bases remained unmatched. This CDR3 comprises 13 residues. The CDR3 reads CASSTGGRTEAFF. The CDR3 nucleotides are TGTGCCAGCAGTACAGGGGGTCGGACTGAAGCTTTCTTT.

This chain connects TRBV10-3 to TRBJ2-7, with D possibly matching TRBD2 (5 bases). Germline V CDR1 and CDR2: ENHRY, SYGVKD. Trimming stripped 0 bases from V and 3 bases from J, with 9 bases between. CDR3 length: 14 residues. CDR3 coding DNA: TGTGCCATCAGTGAGTCGACCCGGGGCTACGAGCAGTACTTC. Amino acid sequence: CAISESTRGYEQYF.

The chain combines TRBV2 with TRBJ2-1; 14 bases fit TRBD2. The trim removed 6 bases at V and 6 bases at J, leaving 4 bases unmatched. Per germline, CDR1 SNHLY and CDR2 FYNNEI. The CDR3 has 15 residues. CDR3 coding DNA: TGTGCCAGCAGAGCCGGGACTAGCGGGAGCAATGAGCAGTTCTTC. Its protein is CASRAGTSGSNEQFF.

This clonotype was recorded a few times. The chain employs TRBV19 and TRBJ2-1, with 12 bases fitting TRBD2. The CDR3 runs 16 residues. With 6 bases clipped from V and 6 bases from J, the junction kept 9 bases outside the gene matches. The germline CDR1 and CDR2 sequences are LNHDA and SQIVND (reference sequence). This CDR3 is CASRKLTSGSVNEQFF. CDR3 nucleotide sequence: TGTGCCAGTAGAAAACTGACTAGCGGGAGCGTCAATGAGCAGTTCTTC.